The clone carrying this T cell receptor (beta chain) is medium-sized in the sample. Its antigen is not identified. The V gene's germline CDR1 is MNHNS and CDR2 SASEGT. Trimming removed 8 bases from V and 0 bases from J; junction bases left unmatched: 4. CDR3 size: 15 residues. Full-length variable regions came from constant-region reverse primers plus semi-nested Nested Universal Primer A PCR. TCRdb analysed the 5' RACE reads with MiXCR anew, one entry per CDR3 protein. Among several thousand distinct CDR3 sequences listed, 16% were seen once. Memory CD4+ cells were defined as CD4+CD45RO+CD25-. Study observations and caveats: Tumor memory CD4+ T cell TCR gene usage was found to cluster with blood and lymph node memory CD4+ cells and with lymph node naive CD4+ cells. Tumor-infiltrating Treg TCR alpha and beta sequences overlapped most with tumor naive CD4+ T cells, then blood naive.

The chain has TRBV6-1 and TRBJ2-3, with 11 nucleotides matching TRBD2. The receptor was derived from a female donor with breast cancer. The specimen was memory CD4+ T cells sorted from blood. The subset is: memory CD4+ T cells, CD4+CD45RO+CD25-. CDR3 amino acids: CASGIAGGSTDTQYF. CDR3 DNA: TGTGCCAGCGGAATAGCGGGAGGGAGCACAGATACGCAGTATTTT.